The 14 T cell receptor beta chains below were found in one sample sequenced in a study of shared clonotypes between healthy human individuals. The protocol was immunoSEQ multiplex PCR, while the TCRdb copy is restricted to in-frame clones and leaves out a portion. This table holds approximately 2.3 million clones, 85% to 95% found once. Input material: naive CD4+ T cells from PBMCs. Subset described: CD45RA+ positively selected. All receptors derive from a man between 18 and 35 years old in good health. Some clones in this sample may be carry-over from other donors' samples.

This rearrangement joins TRBV7-9 to TRBJ1-1; possibly TRBD1 for D (5 bases). Germline CDR1 reads SEHNR; CDR2 reads FQNEAQ (reference sequence). The CDR3 is 15 amino acids. Between the trimmed V and J ends, which lost 6 bases and 5 bases, there was a span of 19 bases. The CDR3 is CASSSAGQGETEAFF. Here the CDR3 DNA reads TGTGCCAGCAGTTCAGCGGGGCAGGGCGAAACTGAAGCTTTCTTT.

The chain employs TRBV28 and TRBJ2-5; tentatively, D is TRBD1 or TRBD2 (5 bases each). V lost 6 bases, J lost 4 bases, and 21 bases lay in between. Germline V gene sequence: CDR1 MDHEN, CDR2 SYDVKM. CDR3 length equals 16 residues. CDR3 loop: CASRGRGRRIGETQYF. CDR3 coding DNA: TGTGCCAGCAGGGGCCGGGGCAGGAGAATAGGAGAGACCCAGTACTTC.

Details on this clone: This same CDR3 is encoded by further DNA sequences in the sample. J is TRBJ2-1 and V is TRBV5-1, with D possibly being TRBD1 (6 bases). CDR1 and CDR2 from the germline V gene are SGHRS and YFSETQ. The CDR3 length is 16 residues. The V gene lost 0 bases and the J gene lost 3 bases, with 13 bases spanning the gap. In DNA, the CDR3 is TGCGCCAGCAGCTTGGTGCCCGGGACAAGCTACAATGAGCAGTTCTTC. The encoded protein is CASSLVPGTSYNEQFF.

A single count supports this clone. The chain combines TRBV4-1 with TRBJ2-6; D unclear. CDR3 length: 16 residues. From germline, CDR1 is MGHRA and CDR2 YSYEKL. With 2 bases removed from V and 0 bases from J, the gap between germline ends came to 8 bases. The CDR3 region is CASSQHTSSGANVLTF. CDR3 nucleotides: TGCGCCAGCAGCCAACACACAAGCTCTGGGGCCAACGTCCTGACTTTC.

The CDR3 bases are TGTGCCAGCAGCTTAGGCGAGGGGCGAGTGAGCGGCTACACCTTC. Translating gives CASSLGEGRVSGYTF. This chain links TRBV7-2 with TRBJ1-2; TRBD1 might be the D (5 bases). The CDR3 runs to 15 residues. V gave up 1 base and J gave up 8 bases, with 17 bases separating them. Germline lookup yields CDR1 SGHTA and CDR2 FQGNSA.

This clone was picked up one time. This chain joins TRBV28 and TRBJ1-2; 10 positions match TRBD1. Germline V lookup: CDR1 MDHEN, CDR2 SYDVKM. The CDR3 consists of 18 residues. J was trimmed by 3 bases and V by 5 bases; bases with no gene match: 15. The CDR3 loop reads CASSNAFKKDRGDYGYTF. CDR3 bases: TGTGCCAGCAGTAACGCGTTCAAAAAGGACAGGGGGGACTATGGCTACACCTTC.

This chain links TRBV28 with TRBJ1-5; 8 positions agree with TRBD1. V was clipped by 4 bases and J by 1 base; unmatched bases: 15. The CDR3 sequence is 19 residues long. CDR1 and CDR2 from the germline V gene are MDHEN and SYDVKM. This CDR3 reads CASSSDRGPARVSNQPQHF. The CDR3 DNA follows: TGTGCCAGCAGTTCCGACAGGGGCCCTGCCCGGGTAAGCAATCAGCCCCAGCATTTT.

This clone came up a few times. J is TRBJ1-5 and V is TRBV6-1; tentatively, D is TRBD1 (6 bases). The germline V gene encodes CDR1 MNHNS and CDR2 SASEGT. The CDR3 totals 15 residues. With 0 bases removed from V and 3 bases from J, the gap between germline ends came to 9 bases. CDR3 bases: TGTGCCAGCAGTGAAGCCGGACAGAACAATCAGCCCCAGCATTTT. Protein: CASSEAGQNNQPQHF.

V usage is TRBV5-6 and J usage is TRBJ2-5, with a weak D call TRBD2 (6 bases). V lost 0 bases to trimming and J lost 7 bases, with 19 bases between them. From germline, CDR1 is SGHDT and CDR2 YYEEEE. The CDR3 runs 16 residues. CDR3 sequence reads: CASSLGPGVVGGTQYF. In DNA form, the CDR3 reads TGTGCCAGCAGCTTGGGCCCGGGAGTGGTGGGGGGGACCCAGTACTTC.

In regard to this clone: Other DNA sequences of this sample code for an identical CDR3. The chain couples TRBV6-5 to TRBJ2-7, with D possibly TRBD2 on 6 matching bases. Trimming took off 6 bases at V and 4 bases at J, with 7 bases between the two ends. CDR3 length equals 11 residues. From germline, CDR1 is MNHEY and CDR2 SVGAGI. CDR3 region: CASRREYEQYF. The CDR3 DNA follows: TGTGCCAGCAGACGGGAGTACGAGCAGTACTTC.

This rearrangement joins TRBV7-2 to TRBJ1-5, with no clear D. Trimming removed 5 bases at V and 5 bases at J, with 13 bases between. There are 14 residues in the CDR3. Germline V gene lookup returns CDR1 SGHTA and CDR2 FQGNSA. The DNA of the CDR3 is TGTGCCAGCAGCCCGGGCCAGACGCATCAGCCCCAGCATTTT. Translation gives CASSPGQTHQPQHF.

The gene calls are TRBV5-6 and TRBJ1-2; unclear D gene. Germline values: CDR1 SGHDT, CDR2 YYEEEE. V was clipped by 1 base and J by 0 bases, with 10 bases between them. This CDR3 contains 15 residues. CDR3 amino acids: CASSLFPAANYGYTF. The CDR3 DNA reads as TGTGCCAGCAGCTTGTTCCCGGCAGCTAACTATGGCTACACCTTC.

The chain joins TRBV5-4 to TRBJ1-2; D is possibly TRBD1 (6 bases). Trimming pared 9 bases from V and 0 bases from J, leaving 9 bases between. CDR3 length equals 12 residues. Per germline, CDR1 SGHNT and CDR2 YYREEE (reference sequence). As DNA, the CDR3 is TGTGCCACCGGGGACACTAACTATGGCTACACCTTC. This translates into CATGDTNYGYTF.

The chain has TRBV2 and TRBJ2-1; weak D call: TRBD1 (5 bases). Germline CDR1 SNHLY, CDR2 FYNNEI. The germline V and J ends were trimmed by 2 bases and 7 bases, with 9 bases remaining between them. This CDR3 is 13 amino acids long. The CDR3 sequence is CASSEQGRNEQFF. CDR3 coding DNA: TGTGCCAGCAGTGAACAGGGAAGAAATGAGCAGTTCTTC. Supplemented by reference TRBV2 and TRBJ2-1, the full variable domain reads EPEVTQTPSHQVTQMGQEVILRCVPISNHLYFYWYRQILGQKVEFLVSFYNNEISEKSEIFDDQFSVERPDGSNFTLKIRSTKLEDSAMYFCASSEQGRNEQFFGPGTRLTVL.